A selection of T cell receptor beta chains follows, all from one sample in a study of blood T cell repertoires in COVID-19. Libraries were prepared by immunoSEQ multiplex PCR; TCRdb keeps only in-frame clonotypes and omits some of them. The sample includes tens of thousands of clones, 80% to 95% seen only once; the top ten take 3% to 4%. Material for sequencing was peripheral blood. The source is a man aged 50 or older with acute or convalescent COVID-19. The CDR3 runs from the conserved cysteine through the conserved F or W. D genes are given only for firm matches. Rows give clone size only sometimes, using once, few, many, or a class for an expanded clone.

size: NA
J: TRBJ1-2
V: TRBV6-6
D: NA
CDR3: CASSKGENNYGYTF
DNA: TGTGCCAGCAGTAAAGGGGAAAATAACTATGGCTACACCTTC

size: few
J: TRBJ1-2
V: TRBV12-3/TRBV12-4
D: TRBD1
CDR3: CASSGQGFYGYTF
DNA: TGTGCCAGCAGTGGACAGGGGTTTTACGGCTACACCTTC

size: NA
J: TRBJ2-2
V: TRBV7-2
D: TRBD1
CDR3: CASSQPGQGSGELFF
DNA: TGTGCCAGCAGCCAACCGGGACAGGGATCCGGGGAGCTGTTTTTT

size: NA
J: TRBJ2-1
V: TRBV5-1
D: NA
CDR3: CASSPLGGGRDEQFF
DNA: TGCGCCAGCAGTCCCCTGGGGGGGGGCCGGGATGAGCAGTTCTTC

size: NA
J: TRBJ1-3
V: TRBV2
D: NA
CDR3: CASSANPRHGNTIYF
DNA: TGTGCCAGCAGTGCCAACCCTAGGCACGGAAACACCATATATTTT

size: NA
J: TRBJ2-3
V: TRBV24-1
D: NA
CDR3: CATSDRTVGVADTQYF
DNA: TGTGCCACCAGTGACCGGACAGTGGGTGTTGCAGATACGCAGTATTTT

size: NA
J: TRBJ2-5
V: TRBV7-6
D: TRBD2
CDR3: CASSLGSGGARETQYF
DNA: TGTGCCAGCAGCTTAGGTAGCGGGGGGGCCCGGGAGACCCAGTACTTC

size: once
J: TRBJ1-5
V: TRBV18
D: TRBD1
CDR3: CASSPNRGGQPQHF
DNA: TGTGCCAGCTCACCAAACAGGGGAGGTCAGCCCCAGCATTTT

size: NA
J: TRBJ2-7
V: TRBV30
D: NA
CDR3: CAWSEGPYTYEQYF
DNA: TGTGCCTGGAGTGAGGGGCCTTACACCTACGAGCAGTACTTC

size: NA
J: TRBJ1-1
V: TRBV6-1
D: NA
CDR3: CASSGVQLMGPPNTEAFF
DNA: TGTGCCAGCAGTGGTGTCCAGTTGATGGGGCCTCCGAACACTGAAGCTTTCTTT

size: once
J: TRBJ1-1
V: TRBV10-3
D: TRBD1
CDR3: CAISDRDRDHNTEAFF
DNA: TGTGCCATCAGTGACCGGGACAGGGACCATAACACTGAAGCTTTCTTT

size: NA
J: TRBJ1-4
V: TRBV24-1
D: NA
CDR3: CATSDRTENEKLFF
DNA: TGTGCCACCAGTGATCGGACTGAAAATGAAAAACTGTTTTTT

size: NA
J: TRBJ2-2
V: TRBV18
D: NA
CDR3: CASSPILAGNTGELFF
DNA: TGTGCCAGCTCACCAATTCTGGCAGGGAACACCGGGGAGCTGTTTTTT

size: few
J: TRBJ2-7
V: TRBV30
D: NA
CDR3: CAWSVQGRVGSYEQYF
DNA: TGTGCCTGGAGTGTACAGGGTAGGGTCGGGTCCTACGAGCAGTACTTC

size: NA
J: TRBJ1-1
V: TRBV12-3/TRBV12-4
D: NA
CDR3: CASTHSGSAFF
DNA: TGTGCCAGCACCCATTCGGGTTCAGCTTTCTTT

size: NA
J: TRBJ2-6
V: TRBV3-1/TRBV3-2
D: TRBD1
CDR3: CASSQATGGPTLGANVLTF
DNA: TGTGCCAGCAGCCAAGCAACAGGGGGCCCTACTCTTGGGGCCAACGTCCTGACTTTC

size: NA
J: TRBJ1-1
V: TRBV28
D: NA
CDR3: CAIQGRGNTEAFF
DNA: TGTGCCATCCAAGGTCGAGGAAACACTGAAGCTTTCTTT

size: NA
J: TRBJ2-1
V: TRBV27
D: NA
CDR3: CASRKTGSYNEQFF
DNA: TGTGCCAGCAGGAAGACGGGCTCCTACAATGAGCAGTTCTTC

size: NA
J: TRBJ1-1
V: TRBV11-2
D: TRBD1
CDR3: CASSATGGPFEAFF
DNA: TGTGCCAGCAGCGCGACAGGGGGCCCATTTGAAGCTTTCTTT

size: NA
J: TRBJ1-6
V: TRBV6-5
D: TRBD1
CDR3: CASSPQGDQSPLHF
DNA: TGTGCCAGCAGCCCACAGGGGGATCAGTCACCCCTCCACTTT

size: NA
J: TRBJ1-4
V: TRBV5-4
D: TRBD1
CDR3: CASSSPGQGAEKLFF
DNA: TGTGCCAGCAGTTCGCCGGGACAGGGGGCTGAAAAACTGTTTTTT

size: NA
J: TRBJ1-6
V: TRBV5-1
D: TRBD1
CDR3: CASSGGTENSPLHF
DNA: TGCGCCAGCAGCGGAGGGACAGAGAATTCACCCCTCCACTTT

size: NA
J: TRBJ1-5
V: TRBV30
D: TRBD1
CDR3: CAWRANSAPLGQGDQPQHF
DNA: TGTGCCTGGAGAGCAAATAGCGCCCCTTTGGGACAGGGGGATCAGCCCCAGCATTTT

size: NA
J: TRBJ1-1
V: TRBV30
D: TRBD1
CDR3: CAWRTDRVNTEAFF
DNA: TGTGCCTGGAGAACGGACAGGGTAAACACTGAAGCTTTCTTT

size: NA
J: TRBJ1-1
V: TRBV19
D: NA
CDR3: CASRDRNTEAFF
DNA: TGTGCCAGCAGAGACAGGAACACTGAAGCTTTCTTT

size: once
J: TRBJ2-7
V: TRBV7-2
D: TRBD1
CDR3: CASSPDRGLDEQYF
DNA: TGTGCCAGCAGCCCCGACAGGGGCCTGGACGAGCAGTACTTC

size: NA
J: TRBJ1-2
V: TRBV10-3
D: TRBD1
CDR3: CAISDRKQGARYGYTF
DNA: TGTGCCATCAGTGATCGAAAGCAGGGGGCACGATATGGCTACACCTTC

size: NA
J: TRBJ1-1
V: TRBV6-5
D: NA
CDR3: CASSYSQGHRNTEAFF
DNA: TGTGCCAGCAGTTACTCCCAGGGTCATAGGAACACTGAAGCTTTCTTT

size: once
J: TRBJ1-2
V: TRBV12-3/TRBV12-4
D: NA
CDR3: CASFSGSFYGYTF
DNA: TGTGCCAGTTTCTCAGGGTCCTTCTATGGCTACACCTTC

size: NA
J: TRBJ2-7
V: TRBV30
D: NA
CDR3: CAWSVPGAPSEQYF
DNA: TGTGCCTGGAGTGTACCAGGGGCCCCCTCCGAGCAGTACTTC

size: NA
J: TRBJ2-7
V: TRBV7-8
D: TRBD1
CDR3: CASIPGTGPTYEQYF
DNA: TGTGCCAGCATTCCCGGGACAGGGCCTACCTACGAGCAGTACTTC

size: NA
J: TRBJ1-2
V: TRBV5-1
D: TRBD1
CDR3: CASNRRTGTNYGYTF
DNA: TGCGCCAGCAACAGAAGGACAGGGACAAACTATGGCTACACCTTC

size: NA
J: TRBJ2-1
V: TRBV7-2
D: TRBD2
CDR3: CASSAGLADYNEQFF
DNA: TGTGCCAGCAGCGCTGGACTAGCGGATTACAATGAGCAGTTCTTC

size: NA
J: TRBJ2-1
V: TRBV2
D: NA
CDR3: CASSDSGWSYNEQFF
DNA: TGTGCCAGCAGTGATTCAGGGTGGTCCTACAATGAGCAGTTCTTC

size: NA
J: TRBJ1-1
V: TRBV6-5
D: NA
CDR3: CASSYSGPRDTEAFF
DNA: TGTGCCAGCAGTTACTCGGGGCCAAGGGACACTGAAGCTTTCTTT

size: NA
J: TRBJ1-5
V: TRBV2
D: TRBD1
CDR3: CASRRDRNQPQHF
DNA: TGTGCCAGCAGACGGGACAGAAATCAGCCCCAGCATTTT

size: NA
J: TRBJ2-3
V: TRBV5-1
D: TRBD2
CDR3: CASSFQPGLAGKTTDTQYF
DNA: TGCGCCAGCAGCTTCCAGCCGGGACTAGCGGGGAAAACCACAGATACGCAGTATTTT

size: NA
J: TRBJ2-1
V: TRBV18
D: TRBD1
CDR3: CASSQGQGGQFF
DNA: TGTGCCAGCTCACAGGGACAGGGTGGGCAGTTCTTC

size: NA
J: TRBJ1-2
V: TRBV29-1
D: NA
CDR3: CSVGDSHYGYTF
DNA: TGCAGCGTTGGCGACAGCCACTATGGCTACACCTTC

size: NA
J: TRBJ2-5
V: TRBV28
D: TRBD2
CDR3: CASSSTGGTGEETQYF
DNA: TGTGCCAGCAGTAGTACCGGGGGGACGGGGGAAGAGACCCAGTACTTC

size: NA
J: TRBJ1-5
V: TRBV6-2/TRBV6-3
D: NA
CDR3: CASSYGQTSNQPQHF
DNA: TGTGCCAGCAGTTACGGTCAGACAAGCAATCAGCCCCAGCATTTT

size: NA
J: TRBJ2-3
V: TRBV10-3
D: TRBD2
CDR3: CAISGSGGAGDTQYF
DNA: TGTGCCATCAGTGGTAGCGGGGGGGCGGGAGATACGCAGTATTTT

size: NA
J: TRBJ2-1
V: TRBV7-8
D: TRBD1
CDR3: CASSPRQGWDNEQFF
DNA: TGTGCCAGCAGCCCCAGACAGGGTTGGGACAATGAGCAGTTCTTC

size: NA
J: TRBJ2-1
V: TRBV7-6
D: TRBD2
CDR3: CASSLAWLAGTYNEQFF
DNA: TGTGCCAGCAGCTTAGCGTGGCTAGCGGGGACCTACAATGAGCAGTTCTTC

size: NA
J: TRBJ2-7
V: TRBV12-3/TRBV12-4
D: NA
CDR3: CASSFFPDEQYF
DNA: TGTGCCAGCAGTTTCTTTCCGGACGAGCAGTACTTC

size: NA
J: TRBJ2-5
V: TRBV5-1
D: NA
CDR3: CASSFQVSRETQYF
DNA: TGCGCCAGCAGCTTCCAGGTTTCCAGAGAGACCCAGTACTTC

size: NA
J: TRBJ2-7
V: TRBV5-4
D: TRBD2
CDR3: CASSLQRGGSASEQYF
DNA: TGTGCCAGCAGCTTGCAGCGGGGGGGCAGCGCCAGCGAGCAGTACTTC

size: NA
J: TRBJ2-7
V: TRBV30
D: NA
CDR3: CAWSVSYEQYF
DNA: TGTGCCTGGAGTGTCAGCTACGAGCAGTACTTC

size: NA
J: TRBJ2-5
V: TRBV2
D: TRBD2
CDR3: CASNYPRLAGPEETQYF
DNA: TGTGCCAGCAATTACCCCCGGCTAGCGGGGCCGGAGGAGACCCAGTACTTC

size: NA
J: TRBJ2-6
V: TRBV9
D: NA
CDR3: CASSVEGEANVLTF
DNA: TGTGCCAGCAGCGTAGAAGGAGAGGCCAACGTCCTGACTTTC

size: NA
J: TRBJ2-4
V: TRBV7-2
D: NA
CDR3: CASSLPIPKLAKNIQYF
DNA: TGTGCCAGCAGCCTACCAATACCGAAGCTAGCCAAAAACATTCAGTACTTC

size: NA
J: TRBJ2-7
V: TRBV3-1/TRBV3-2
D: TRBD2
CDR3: CASSQEGGLGTRGNYEQYF
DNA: TGTGCCAGCAGCCAAGAGGGAGGGTTGGGGACTCGGGGAAACTACGAGCAGTACTTC

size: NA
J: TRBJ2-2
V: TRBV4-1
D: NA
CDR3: CASSQAPGTVGELFF
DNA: TGCGCCAGCAGCCAGGCCCCTGGAACAGTCGGGGAGCTGTTTTTT

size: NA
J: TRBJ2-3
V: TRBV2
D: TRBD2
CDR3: CASSKTSGGADTQYF
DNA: TGTGCCAGCAGTAAGACTAGCGGGGGGGCAGATACGCAGTATTTT

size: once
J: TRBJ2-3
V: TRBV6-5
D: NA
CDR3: CASSWDNQGTQYF
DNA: TGTGCCAGCAGTTGGGATAACCAGGGTACGCAGTATTTT